This T cell receptor (beta chain) appears in the sequencing data of a study of T cells after yellow fever vaccination. Many counts were recorded for this clonotype. No antigen is known for it. Template switching by 5'RACE produced TCR cDNA, adding a universal primer site and UMIs. Via MiXCR, TCRdb re-called the 5' RACE reads, giving one row per CDR3 protein. This repertoire shows more than 250,000 distinct CDR3 sequences, about 6.6% found once; its top ten account for 15% to 20%. With 10 bases removed from V and 1 base from J, the gap between germline ends came to 3 bases. The CDR3 extends over 10 amino acids. Germline V gene lookup returns CDR1 MNHEY and CDR2 SMNVEV (reference sequence). Study findings and constraints: On re-exposure, the response was weaker but peaked faster, at day 5 versus 15.

The sample consisted of PBMCs, taken roughly 46 days after the first yellow fever vaccination. This TCR derives from a young man who received the YFV17D yellow fever vaccine. The chain couples TRBV27 to TRBJ2-3; D is unclear. The CDR3 loop is CATGTDTQYF. CDR3 sequence (DNA): TGTGCCACGGGCACAGATACGCAGTATTTT.